The 9 T cell receptor beta chains below were found in one sample sequenced in a study of PD-1 blockade in mismatch repair-deficient tumors. Assay: immunoSEQ multiplex PCR; the TCRdb copy retains only in-frame clones and omits some. The table includes some 16,000 clones, 84% detected once. The sequenced sample was PBMCs, obtained 4 weeks after starting pembrolizumab. The receptors were gathered from an adult with mismatch repair-deficient cancer.

This clone has just one count. V usage is TRBV7-3 and J usage is TRBJ2-7, with 8 bases matching TRBD1. Trimming removed 2 bases from V and 5 bases from J; junction bases left unmatched: 5. The CDR3 contains 14 residues. In germline, CDR1 is SGHTA, CDR2 FQGTGA. Here the CDR3 reads CASSLDRGWDEQYF. In DNA form, the CDR3 reads TGTGCCAGCAGCTTAGACAGGGGCTGGGACGAGCAGTACTTC.

This clone appeared a single time. The chain links TRBV18 to TRBJ1-1; a weak D match, TRBD1 (6 bases). The germline gives CDR1 KGHSH, CDR2 LQKENI. This CDR3 has 15 residues. Trimming removed 1 base at V and 4 bases at J, with 13 bases between. CDR3 sequence: CASSPRAGAFTEAFF. CDR3 DNA sequence: TGTGCCAGCTCACCACGTGCAGGGGCGTTCACTGAAGCTTTCTTT.

V and J are TRBV2 and TRBJ2-5; D may be TRBD2 (5 bases). Trimming cost V 6 bases and J 3 bases, with 5 bases left between them. The CDR3 consists of 11 residues. The germline V gene has CDR1 SNHLY and CDR2 FYNNEI. CDR3 loop: CASSGEETQYF. The CDR3 DNA reads TGTGCCAGCAGCGGGGAAGAGACCCAGTACTTC.

Here the CDR3 DNA reads TGCAGCGTCACCCGGGACAGCAAAAACATTCAGTACTTC. Translation gives CSVTRDSKNIQYF. This chain joins TRBV29-1 and TRBJ2-4; 7 bases match TRBD1. The trim removed 6 bases at V and 3 bases at J, leaving 5 bases unmatched. The CDR3 is made up of 13 amino acids. Germline V gene lookup returns CDR1 SQVTM and CDR2 ANQGSEA.

The genes are TRBV28 and TRBJ2-7; 7 bases are a match to TRBD1. The V and J ends lost 5 bases and 1 base, in that order; junction bases with no gene match: 8. This CDR3 has 15 residues. The V gene's germline CDR1 is MDHEN and CDR2 SYDVKM. The CDR3 region is CASSGDRELSYEQYF. CDR3 bases: TGTGCCAGCAGTGGCGACAGGGAATTGTCCTACGAGCAGTACTTC.

This clone was seen a few times. This chain joins TRBV11-1 and TRBJ2-7; possibly TRBD1 for D (6 bases). This CDR3 contains 15 residues. V was trimmed by 4 bases and J by 1 base, leaving 14 bases between them. Germline-derived CDR1 and CDR2 are SGHAT and FQDESV (reference sequence). DNA of the CDR3: TGTGCCAGCAGCTCCGGACAGTCCCGATCCTACGAGCAGTACTTC. Translation: CASSSGQSRSYEQYF.

The chain has TRBV5-4 and TRBJ2-5, with 7 bases fitting TRBD2. Trimming took 4 bases from V and 5 from J; bases not matched to a gene: 11. The germline V gene has CDR1 SGHNT and CDR2 YYREEE (reference sequence). This CDR3 comprises 15 residues. In DNA form, the CDR3 reads TGTGCCAGCAGCCGGGGGTCGGGAGGCCTCGAGACCCAGTACTTC. It codes for CASSRGSGGLETQYF.

The V and J genes are TRBV5-4 and TRBJ2-5; 7 bases fit TRBD1. CDR3 length: 14 residues. Germline trimming cut 0 bases from V and 3 bases from J; bases unmatched to any gene: 2. The germline V gene encodes CDR1 SGHNT and CDR2 YYREEE (reference sequence). The DNA of the CDR3 is TGTGCCAGCAGCTTGGCCGGGACAGAAGAGACCCAGTACTTC. Amino acids: CASSLAGTEETQYF.

The V and J genes are TRBV29-1 and TRBJ2-4, with a tentative D call TRBD1 (5 bases). Trimming stripped 6 bases from V and 9 bases from J, with 15 bases between. The CDR3 spans 12 residues. From germline, CDR1 is SQVTM and CDR2 ANQGSEA. The CDR3 reads CSVAQGVSIQYF. The CDR3 nucleotides read TGCAGCGTGGCGCAGGGTGTGAGCATTCAGTACTTC.